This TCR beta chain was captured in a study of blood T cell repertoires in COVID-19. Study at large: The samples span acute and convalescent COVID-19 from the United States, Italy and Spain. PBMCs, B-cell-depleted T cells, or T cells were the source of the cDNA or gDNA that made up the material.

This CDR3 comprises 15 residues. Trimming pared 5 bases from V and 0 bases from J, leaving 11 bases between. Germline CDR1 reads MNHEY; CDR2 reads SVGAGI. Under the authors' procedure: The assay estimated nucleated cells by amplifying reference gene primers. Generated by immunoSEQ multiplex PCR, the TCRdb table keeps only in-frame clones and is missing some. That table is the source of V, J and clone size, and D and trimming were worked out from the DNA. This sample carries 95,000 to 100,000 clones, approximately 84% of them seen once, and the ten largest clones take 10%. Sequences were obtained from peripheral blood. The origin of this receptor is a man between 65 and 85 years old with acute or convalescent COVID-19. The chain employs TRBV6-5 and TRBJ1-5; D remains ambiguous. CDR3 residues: CASSISRNSNQPQHF. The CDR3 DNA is TGTGCCAGCAGTATCTCCCGTAATAGCAATCAGCCCCAGCATTTT.